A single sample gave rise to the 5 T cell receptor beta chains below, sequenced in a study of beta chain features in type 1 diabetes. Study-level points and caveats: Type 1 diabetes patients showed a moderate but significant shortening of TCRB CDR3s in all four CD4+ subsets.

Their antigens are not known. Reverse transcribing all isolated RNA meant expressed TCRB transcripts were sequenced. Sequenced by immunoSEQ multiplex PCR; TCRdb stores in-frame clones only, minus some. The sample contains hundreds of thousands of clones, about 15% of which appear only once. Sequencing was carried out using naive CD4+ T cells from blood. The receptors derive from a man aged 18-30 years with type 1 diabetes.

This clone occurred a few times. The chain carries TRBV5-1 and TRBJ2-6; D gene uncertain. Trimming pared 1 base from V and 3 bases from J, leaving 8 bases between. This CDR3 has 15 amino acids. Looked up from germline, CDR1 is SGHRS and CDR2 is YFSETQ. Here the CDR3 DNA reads TGCGCCAGCAGCTTGTCGGTGATTGGGGCCAACGTCCTGACTTTC. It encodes CASSLSVIGANVLTF.

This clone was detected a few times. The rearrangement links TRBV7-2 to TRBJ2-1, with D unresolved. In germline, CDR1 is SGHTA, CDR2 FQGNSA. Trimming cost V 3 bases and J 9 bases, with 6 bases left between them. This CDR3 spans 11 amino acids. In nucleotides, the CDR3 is TGTGCCAGCAGCTTCGGTAGTGAGCAGTTCTTC. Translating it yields CASSFGSEQFF.

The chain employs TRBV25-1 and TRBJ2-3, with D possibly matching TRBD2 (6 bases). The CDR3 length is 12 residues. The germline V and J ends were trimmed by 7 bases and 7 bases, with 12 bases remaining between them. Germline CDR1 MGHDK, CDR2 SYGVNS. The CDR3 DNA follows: TGTGCCAGCATAGGAGGGTCCAATACGCAGTATTTT. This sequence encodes CASIGGSNTQYF.

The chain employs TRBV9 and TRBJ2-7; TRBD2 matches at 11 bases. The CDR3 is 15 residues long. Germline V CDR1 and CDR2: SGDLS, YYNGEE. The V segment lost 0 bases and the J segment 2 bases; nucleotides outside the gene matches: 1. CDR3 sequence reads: CASSVGSGRAYEQYF. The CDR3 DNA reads TGTGCCAGCAGCGTAGGTAGCGGGAGGGCCTACGAGCAGTACTTC.

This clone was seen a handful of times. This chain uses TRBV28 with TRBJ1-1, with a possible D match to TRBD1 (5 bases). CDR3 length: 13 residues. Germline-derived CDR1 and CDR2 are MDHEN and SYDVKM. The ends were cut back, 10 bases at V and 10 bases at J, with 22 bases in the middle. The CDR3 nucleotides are TGTGCCACCCGGGGGGAGGGAACTAACTTAGCTTTCTTT. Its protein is CATRGEGTNLAFF.